The clone carrying this TCR beta chain turned up a few times. Its antigen is not identified. The data stem from a study of T-cell reconstitution after alpha-beta-depleted transplantation in children. Study outcomes and limitations: After one year, T-cell counts and TCRbeta diversity mostly came from new T cells. By about two months after transplant, alpha-beta T cells reportedly arose from several hundred graft clones that had expanded. The high TCRbeta diversity at day 60 in some patients came from surviving recipient T cells and thymic progenitors.

Preparing the TCRbeta library involved the use of unique molecular identifiers. TCRdb re-called the PCR reads through MiXCR, storing one row per CDR3 protein. The sample holds about 220,000 distinct CDR3 sequences, around a sixth seen once. V shed 6 bases and J shed 6 bases, with 13 bases lying between them. This CDR3 has 12 residues. CDR1 DFQATT and CDR2 SNEGSKA come from the germline V gene (reference sequence). The sequence was obtained from a male patient between 2 and 10 years old who had a stem cell transplant for acute lymphoblastic leukemia, so the T cells may come from the graft donor. The sequencing used PBMCs, mostly from graft donor cells, collected 360 days after TCRalphabeta/CD19-depleted stem cell transplant. The chain uses TRBV20-1 and TRBJ2-3, with a weak D call TRBD1 (6 bases). This CDR3 reads CSAPRGWDTQYF. The CDR3 nucleotides read TGCAGTGCCCCGAGGGGGTGGGATACGCAGTATTTT.